This T cell receptor beta chain was observed in a study of PD-L1 blockade in urothelial cancer. Assay used: immunoSEQ multiplex PCR; TCRdb lists only in-frame clones, some missing. The sample records under 50,000 clones, more than 75% being singletons. As to time point: pretreatment peripheral blood. Germline V gene sequence: CDR1 SGHNT, CDR2 YENEEA. The CDR3 totals 16 residues. After removal of 4 bases from V and 0 bases from J, the junction contained 6 bases not matched to a gene. The V call is TRBV11-3, the J call TRBJ2-1; 7 nucleotides align to TRBD2. The sequences come from PBMCs, collected around atezolizumab (anti-PD-L1) treatment. This sequence was found in a man aged 50 to 59 with urothelial cancer. The CDR3 DNA follows: TGTGCCAGCAGCTCCGGTGGCGGGAGCTCCTACAATGAGCAGTTCTTC. The encoded protein is CASSSGGGSSYNEQFF.